These 16 T cell receptor beta chains came from one sample sequenced in a study of vaccination and CD4 T cells after COVID-19. With the Oncomine TCR Beta short-read assay, DNA from cultured CD4+ T cells was sequenced. One entry per CDR3 protein results from TCRdb running MiXCR on the PCR reads. The sample contains around 13,000 distinct CDR3 sequences, less than 65% of which appear only once. Treatment defined: roughly nine-day PBMC culture with coronavirus spike peptide pools or control peptides (ViraFEST assay). Antigen specificity for these receptors is unknown. This sample comprised CD4+ T cells from blood, cultured in vitro, obtained before SARS-CoV-2 vaccination. The receptors come from a human donor who had recovered from COVID-19.

The chain joins TRBV20-1 to TRBJ2-3; D unclear. The V end was cut by 1 base, the J end by 2 bases, with 19 bases between. The germline CDR1 and CDR2 sequences are DFQATT and SNEGSKA (reference sequence). This CDR3 region has 17 residues. In nucleotides, the CDR3 is TGCAGTGCTAGAGTTGGTGGGCGGCGGCATAACACAGATACGCAGTATTTT. It specifies CSARVGGRRHNTDTQYF.

This clonotype is labeled as medium-sized. The chain recombines TRBV20-1 with TRBJ2-7; D might be TRBD1 (6 bases). This CDR3 is built from 14 residues. V lost 4 bases and J 0 bases, leaving 13 bases between the germline ends. Germline CDR1 reads DFQATT; CDR2 reads SNEGSKA (reference sequence). The CDR3 bases are TGCAGTGCTATGCAGGGGCTTAGCTCCTACGAGCAGTACTTC. Amino acid sequence: CSAMQGLSSYEQYF.

This chain uses TRBV6-2 or TRBV6-3 with TRBJ1-5, with D perhaps TRBD1 (5 bases). Trimming shortened V by 2 bases and J by 2 bases, and 16 bases separated the two germline ends. From germline, CDR1 is MNHEY and CDR2 SVGEGT. The length of the CDR3 is 17 residues. CDR3 protein: CASSYLGGGSGNQPQHF. For the CDR3, the DNA is TGTGCCAGCAGTTACCTTGGGGGAGGGAGTGGCAATCAGCCCCAGCATTTT.

This clonotype was counted a few times. The CDR3 DNA is TGTGCCAGCACCCGACAAAGTGGCAATCAGCCCCAGCATTTT. Amino acids: CASTRQSGNQPQHF. The chain has TRBV6-1 and TRBJ1-5, with no clear D. This CDR3 is 14 amino acids long. CDR1 MNHNS and CDR2 SASEGT come from the germline V gene. The V end was cut by 7 bases, the J end by 2 bases, with 12 bases between.

In its sample, this clonotype was seen once. The chain couples TRBV6-5 to TRBJ2-7; D not certain. Germline loops: CDR1 MNHEY, CDR2 SVGAGI. The CDR3 consists of 15 residues. Trimming took 0 bases from V and 0 from J, leaving 9 bases between them. The CDR3, as DNA: TGTGCCAGCAGTTACTCCCGGGCCCTCTCCTACGAGCAGTACTTC. This sequence encodes CASSYSRALSYEQYF.

This CDR3 reads CASSYSTSGETQYF. The CDR3 bases are TGTGCCAGCAGTTACTCTACTAGCGGCGAGACCCAGTACTTC. This chain connects TRBV6-5 to TRBJ2-5; 8 nucleotides line up with TRBD2. The V gene's germline CDR1 is MNHEY and CDR2 SVGAGI. V lost 0 bases, J lost 5 bases, and 2 bases stayed unmatched. The CDR3 runs 14 residues.

In this sample, this clonotype turned up a few times. The chain joins TRBV20-1 to TRBJ2-4, with TRBD1 as a possible D gene (6 bases). V lost 6 bases to trimming and J lost 6 bases, with 18 bases between them. The CDR3 is 14 amino acids. Germline V gives CDR1 DFQATT, CDR2 SNEGSKA (reference sequence). The CDR3 nucleotides are TGCAGTGCGAGACGGACAGACGAGGTAAACATTCAGTACTTC. Translation: CSARRTDEVNIQYF.

This clonotype has only a few counts. The chain uses TRBV7-7 and TRBJ2-7; D is ambiguous. The germline V gene has CDR1 SSHAT and CDR2 FNYEAQ (reference sequence). Trimming took off 5 bases at V and 0 bases at J, with 8 bases between the two ends. The CDR3 sequence is 13 residues long. The CDR3 loop reads CASSQGHSYEQYF. The CDR3 DNA sequence: TGTGCCAGCAGCCAAGGTCACTCCTACGAGCAGTACTTC.

The chain has TRBV28 and TRBJ2-5; tentative D call: TRBD1 (8 bases). Germline V gene data show CDR1 as MDHEN and CDR2 as SYDVKM. The CDR3 is made up of 16 amino acids. Trimming left V 3 bases short and J 10 bases short, with 24 bases between. CDR3 coding DNA: TGTGCCAGCAGTTTGACTCAGGGGGCGGGGGAAAGTAGCCAGTACTTC. This sequence encodes CASSLTQGAGESSQYF.

This chain connects TRBV6-1 to TRBJ2-5; the D is unclear. This CDR3 is 12 amino acids long. Trimming removed 5 bases at V and 2 bases at J, with 6 bases between. The germline V gene encodes CDR1 MNHNS and CDR2 SASEGT. The CDR3 coding sequence is TGTGCCAGCAGTCCCGGGCAAGAGACCCAGTACTTC. Encoded protein: CASSPGQETQYF.

On this clonotype itself: Compared with germline, one end of the junction differs, possibly owing to a read error. The chain joins TRBV7-2 to TRBJ2-3, with TRBD1 as a possible D gene (6 bases). Germline CDR1 and CDR2: SGHTA and FQGNSA. CDR3 length: 14 residues. The CDR3 region has the DNA TGCGCCAGCGTCCTGGGACAAAACACAGATACGCAGTATTTT. It codes for CASVLGQNTDTQYF.

Concerning this clonotype: At one boundary the junction diverges from the germline segment, which might be a read error. This chain connects TRBV11-1 to TRBJ2-7; 8 bases line up with TRBD2. Germline V gene data show CDR1 as SGHAT and CDR2 as FQDESV (reference sequence). CDR3 length equals 14 residues. The CDR3 region has the DNA TGCGCCAGCGGACAGAGGACTAGCAGGTACGAGCAGTACTTC. It yields the protein CASGQRTSRYEQYF.

The chain employs TRBV24-1 and TRBJ2-3, with a weak D call TRBD2 (6 bases). Trimming cost V 5 bases and J 0 bases, with 8 bases left between them. The CDR3 length is 14 residues. Germline assignment: CDR1 KGHDR and CDR2 SFDVKD. The CDR3 loop is CATSVAASTDTQYF. CDR3 nucleotides: TGTGCCACCAGTGTAGCGGCTAGCACAGATACGCAGTATTTT.

This rearrangement joins TRBV6-2 or TRBV6-3 to TRBJ1-1; possibly TRBD1 for D (5 bases). This CDR3 is 13 amino acids long. Looked up from germline, CDR1 is MNHEY and CDR2 is SVGEGT. V lost 5 bases and J lost 3, with 10 bases in between. CDR3 residues: CASSRPRDTEAFF. DNA for the CDR3: TGTGCCAGCAGTCGACCCAGGGACACTGAAGCTTTCTTT.

The table lists this clonotype with a few counts. The CDR3 nucleotides are TGTGCCAGCAGCTTAGTGGGGGGAGGGCGCAACACCGGGGAGCTGTTTTTT. Protein product: CASSLVGGGRNTGELFF. The chain uses TRBV7-2 and TRBJ2-2; TRBD2 agrees at 7 bases. J was trimmed by 2 bases and V by 1 base; bases with no gene match: 7. Germline V gene lookup returns CDR1 SGHTA and CDR2 FQGNSA. This CDR3 is 17 amino acids long.

This clonotype was seen a handful of times. The V call is TRBV20-1, the J call TRBJ1-1; possibly TRBD1 for D (5 bases). V shed 6 bases and J shed 4 bases, with 21 bases lying between them. The CDR3 extends over 15 amino acids. Germline V gives CDR1 DFQATT, CDR2 SNEGSKA (reference sequence). The CDR3, as DNA: TGCAGTGCCAAGAGTACCGGGGGGGTCAGCACTGAAGCTTTCTTT. As protein: CSAKSTGGVSTEAFF.